This note documents a single T cell receptor beta chain sequence. Under the authors' procedure: Scientists estimated how many nucleated cells there were by amplifying reference gene primers. Repertoires were generated with immunoSEQ multiplex PCR, while TCRdb's copy carries only in-frame clones and drops some. V, J and clone size are taken as reported in that table, and D and trimming were inferred from the DNA itself. The table includes about 90,000 clones, 70% to 90% detected once. These data are taken from a study of blood T cell repertoires in COVID-19. Study summary: Both acute and convalescent COVID-19 samples were obtained from the United States, Italy and Spain. The analysed material was cDNA or gDNA that came from T cells, B-cell-depleted T cells, or PBMCs.

This CDR3 region has 15 residues. V was pared by 7 bases and J by 2 bases, with 7 bases of the junction left unmatched. Germline lookup yields CDR1 MNHEY and CDR2 SMNVEV (reference sequence). The chain couples TRBV27 to TRBJ2-1, with 8 bases aligning to TRBD2. This clonotype originated in a man aged 45-60 years with acute or convalescent COVID-19. The sample was peripheral blood. This chain's CDR3 is CASNPLSGTYNEQFF. For the CDR3, the DNA is TGTGCCAGCAACCCTCTTAGCGGGACCTACAATGAGCAGTTCTTC.